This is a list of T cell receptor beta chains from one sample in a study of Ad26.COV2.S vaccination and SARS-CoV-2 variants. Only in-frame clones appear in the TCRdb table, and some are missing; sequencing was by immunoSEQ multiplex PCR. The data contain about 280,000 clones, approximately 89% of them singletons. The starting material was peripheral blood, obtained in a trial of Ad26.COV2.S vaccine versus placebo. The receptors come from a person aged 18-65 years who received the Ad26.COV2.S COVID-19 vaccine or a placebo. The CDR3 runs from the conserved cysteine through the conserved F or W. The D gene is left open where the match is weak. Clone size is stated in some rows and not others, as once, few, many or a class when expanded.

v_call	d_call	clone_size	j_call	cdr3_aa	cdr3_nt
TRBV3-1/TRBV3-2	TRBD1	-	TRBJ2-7	CASSPGQGGYEQYF	TGTGCCAGCAGCCCGGGACAGGGTGGCTACGAGCAGTACTTC
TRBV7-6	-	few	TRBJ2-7	CASSLGDGRSYEQYF	TGTGCCAGCAGCTTAGGGGACGGTCGATCCTACGAGCAGTACTTC
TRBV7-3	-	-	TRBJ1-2	CASSLKFSRNHYGYTF	TGTGCCAGCAGCTTAAAATTCTCGCGGAACCACTATGGCTACACCTTC
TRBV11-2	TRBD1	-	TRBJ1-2	CASSSIRTGGWGYTF	TGTGCCAGCAGCTCGATACGGACAGGGGGCTGGGGCTACACCTTC
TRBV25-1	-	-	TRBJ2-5	CASSEYSQETQYF	TGTGCCAGCAGTGAATATAGTCAAGAGACCCAGTACTTC
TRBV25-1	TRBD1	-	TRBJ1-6	CASSDPKDRVRSPLHF	TGTGCCAGCAGTGATCCGAAGGACAGGGTCAGGTCACCCCTCCACTTT
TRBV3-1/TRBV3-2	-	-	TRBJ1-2	CASSQPTGTPNYGYTF	TGTGCCAGCAGCCAACCCACAGGGACCCCTAACTATGGCTACACCTTC
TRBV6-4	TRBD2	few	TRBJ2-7	CASSDSSSGTTEQYF	TGTGCCAGCAGTGACTCGTCTAGCGGAACAACCGAGCAGTACTTC
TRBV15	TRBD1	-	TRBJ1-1	CATSGHRGLGTEAFF	TGTGCCACCAGCGGACACAGGGGGCTCGGAACTGAAGCTTTCTTT
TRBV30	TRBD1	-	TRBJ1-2	CAWSETGEENGYTF	TGTGCCTGGAGTGAAACAGGGGAAGAGAATGGCTACACCTTC
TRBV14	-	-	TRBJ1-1	CASSPLGFENTEAFF	TGTGCCAGCAGCCCCTTAGGGTTCGAAAACACTGAAGCTTTCTTT
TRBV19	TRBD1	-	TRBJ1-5	CASSKQGQGNSNQPQHF	TGTGCCAGTAGTAAACAAGGACAGGGGAATAGCAATCAGCCCCAGCATTTT